This T cell receptor beta chain was obtained from a study of CD4 T cells in relation to SARS-CoV-2 and coronaviruses. Background on the study: PBMCs were cultured with antigen for over nine days before TCR beta sequencing. Negative control cultures got HIV-1 Nef peptides or no peptide.

Comments on this clone: Antigen specificity is unknown.

General study findings and limits: Each donor contributed either pre-pandemic or post-infection samples, not both.

V was shortened by 0 bases and J by 3 bases, with 16 bases between the two germline ends. This CDR3 has 17 amino acids. CDR1 is SGHTA and CDR2 is FQGTGA in the germline V gene. The unexposed donors gave CD4+ T cells in about 2010-2019, prior to COVID-19. Isolation of CD4+ T cells took place after about 9 days in culture. Unexposed-donor CD4+ T cells were probed with SARS-CoV-2 S/N and four cold-coronavirus spikes, cells permitting. The repertoire was sequenced with immunoSEQ multiplex PCR; TCRdb's copy has only in-frame clones and lacks some. Seen here are about 26,000 clones, 60% to 85% observed once, and the top ten hold 10% to 15%.

This chain links TRBV7-3 with TRBJ2-3, with D tentatively TRBD1 (5 bases). This clonotype was sampled from a human donor in good health. Sequencing was performed on CD4+ T cells from PBMCs, cultured in vitro. The CDR3 sequence is CASSLTGSGQGTDTQYF. The CDR3 DNA follows: TGTGCCAGCAGCTTAACCGGTAGTGGCCAGGGAACAGATACGCAGTATTTT. The whole variable domain, remainder taken from reference TRBV7-3 and TRBJ2-3, is GAGVSQTPSNKVTEKGKYVELRCDPISGHTALYWYRQSLGQGPEFLIYFQGTGAADDSGLPNDRFFAVRPEGSVSTLKIQRTERGDSAVYLCASSLTGSGQGTDTQYFGPGTRLTVL.